The TCR beta chain described here comes from a study of T cell responses to AZD1222 COVID-19 vaccine. Study-wide background: Pooling covered second doses at about 4 or about 12 weeks.

Germline V gene lookup returns CDR1 SGHRS and CDR2 YFSETQ. V was clipped by 2 bases and J by 5 bases, with 10 bases between them. This CDR3 region has 13 residues. To note about this clone: Its target is unknown.

Repertoires were generated with immunoSEQ multiplex PCR, while TCRdb's copy carries only in-frame clones and drops some. This table holds some 83,000 clones, approximately 90% found once. Broader study findings: AZD1222 recipients seropositive at baseline numbered only six. In all cases, repertoires were sampled only after the peak T cell response.

The clonotype comes from an adult in good health. The chain combines TRBV5-1 with TRBJ1-2; perhaps TRBD1 as D (5 bases). The sample in question was peripheral blood, obtained on day 0 of AZD1222 vaccination. The CDR3 spells CASSFGGSYGYTF. CDR3 coding DNA: TGCGCCAGCAGCTTCGGGGGTTCATATGGCTACACCTTC.